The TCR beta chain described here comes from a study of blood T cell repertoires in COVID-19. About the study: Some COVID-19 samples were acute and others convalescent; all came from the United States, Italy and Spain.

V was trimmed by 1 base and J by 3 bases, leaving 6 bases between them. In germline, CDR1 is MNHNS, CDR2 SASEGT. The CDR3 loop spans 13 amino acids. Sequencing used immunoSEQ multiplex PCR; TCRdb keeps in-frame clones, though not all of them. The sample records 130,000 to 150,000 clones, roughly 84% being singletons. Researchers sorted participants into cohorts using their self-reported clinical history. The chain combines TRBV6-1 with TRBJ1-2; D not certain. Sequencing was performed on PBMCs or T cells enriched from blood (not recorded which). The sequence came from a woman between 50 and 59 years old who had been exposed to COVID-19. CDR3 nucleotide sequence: TGTGCCAGCAGTGAAGACGGAGACTATGGCTACACCTTC. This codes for CASSEDGDYGYTF.